This T cell receptor (beta chain) was recorded in a study of T cells after yellow fever vaccination. Many counts were recorded for this clonotype. The antigen remains undetermined. TCRdb analysed the 5' RACE reads with MiXCR anew, one entry per CDR3 protein. The sample records around 350,000 distinct CDR3 sequences, 11% being singletons. Study-wide points: Post-booster reappearance was seen for most primary-vaccination clones (96% CD4, around 90% CD8).

The CDR3 runs to 13 residues. CDR1 and CDR2 from the germline V gene are MNHNS and SASEGT. V dropped 4 bases and J dropped 1 base, with 7 bases sitting between them. This receptor was obtained from a man aged 18 to 30 who received the YFV17D yellow fever vaccine. This chain links TRBV6-1 with TRBJ1-2; D gene uncertain. Sequencing used PBMCs, obtained on the day of the first yellow fever vaccination. The CDR3 here is CASSGLINYGYTF. The CDR3 nucleotides read TGTGCCAGCAGTGGACTGATTAACTATGGCTACACCTTC.